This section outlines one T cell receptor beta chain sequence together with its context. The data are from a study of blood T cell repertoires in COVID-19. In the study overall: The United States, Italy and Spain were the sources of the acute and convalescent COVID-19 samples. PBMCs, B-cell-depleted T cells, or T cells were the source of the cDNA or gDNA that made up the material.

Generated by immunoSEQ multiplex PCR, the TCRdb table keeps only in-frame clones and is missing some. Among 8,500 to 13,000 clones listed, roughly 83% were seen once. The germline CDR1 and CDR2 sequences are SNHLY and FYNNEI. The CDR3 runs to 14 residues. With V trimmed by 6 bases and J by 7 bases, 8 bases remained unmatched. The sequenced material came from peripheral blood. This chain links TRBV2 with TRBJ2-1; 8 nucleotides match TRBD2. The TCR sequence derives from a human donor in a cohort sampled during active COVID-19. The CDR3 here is CASSEAGTRNEQFF. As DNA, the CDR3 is TGTGCCAGCAGCGAGGCCGGGACTAGAAATGAGCAGTTCTTC.